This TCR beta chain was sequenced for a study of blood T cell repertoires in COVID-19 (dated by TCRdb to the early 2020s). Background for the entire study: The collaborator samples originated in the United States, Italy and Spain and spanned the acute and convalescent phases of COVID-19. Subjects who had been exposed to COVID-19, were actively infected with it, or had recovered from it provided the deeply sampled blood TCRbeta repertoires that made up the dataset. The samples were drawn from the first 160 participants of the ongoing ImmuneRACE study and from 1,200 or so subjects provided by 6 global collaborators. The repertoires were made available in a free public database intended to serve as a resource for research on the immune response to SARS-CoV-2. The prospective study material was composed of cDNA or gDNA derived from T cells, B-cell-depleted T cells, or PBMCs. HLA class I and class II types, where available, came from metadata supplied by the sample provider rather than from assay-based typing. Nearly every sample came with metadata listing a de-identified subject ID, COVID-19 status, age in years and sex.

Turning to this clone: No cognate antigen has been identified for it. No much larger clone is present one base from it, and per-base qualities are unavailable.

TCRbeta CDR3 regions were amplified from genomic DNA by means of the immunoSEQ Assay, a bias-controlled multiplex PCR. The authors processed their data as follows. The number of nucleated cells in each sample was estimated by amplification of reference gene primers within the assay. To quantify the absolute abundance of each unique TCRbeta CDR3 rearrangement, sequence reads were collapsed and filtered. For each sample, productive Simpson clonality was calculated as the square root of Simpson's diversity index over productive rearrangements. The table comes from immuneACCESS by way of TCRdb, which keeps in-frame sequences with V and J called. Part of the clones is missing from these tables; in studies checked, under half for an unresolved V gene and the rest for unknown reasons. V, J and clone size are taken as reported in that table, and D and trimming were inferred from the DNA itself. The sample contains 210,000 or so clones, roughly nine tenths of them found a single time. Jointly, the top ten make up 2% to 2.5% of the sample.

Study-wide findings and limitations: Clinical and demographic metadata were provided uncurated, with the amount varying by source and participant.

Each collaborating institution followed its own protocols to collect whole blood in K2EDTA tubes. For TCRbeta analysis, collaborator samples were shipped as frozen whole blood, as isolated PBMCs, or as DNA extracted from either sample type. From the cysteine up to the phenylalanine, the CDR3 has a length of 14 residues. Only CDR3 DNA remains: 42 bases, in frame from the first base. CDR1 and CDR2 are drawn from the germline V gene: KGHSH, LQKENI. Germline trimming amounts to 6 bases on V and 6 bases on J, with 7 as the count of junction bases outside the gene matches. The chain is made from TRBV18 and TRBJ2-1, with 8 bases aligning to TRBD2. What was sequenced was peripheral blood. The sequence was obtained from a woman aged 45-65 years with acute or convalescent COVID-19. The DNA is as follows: TGTGCCAGCTCGCGAACCGGGACTAGCAATGAGCAGTTCTTC. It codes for CASSRTGTSNEQFF.